Presented here are 7 T cell receptor beta chains from one specimen sequenced in a study of CD8+CD57+ T cells in acquired aplastic anemia. Flow cytometry had shown expanded CD8+CD57+ cells in the patients chosen for sequencing. Genomic DNA templated the TCR beta VDJ and CDR3 profiling. From the reads, TCRdb called clonotypes with MiXCR, one entry per CDR3 protein. Of fewer than 300,000 distinct CDR3 sequences listed, roughly 82% were seen once; the top ten hold 42%. Sequencing was done on a sample of sorted CD4+, CD8+, or CD8+CD57+ T cells (not recorded which) from PBMCs. The receptors were gathered from a human donor with aplastic anemia.

V is TRBV7-9 and J is TRBJ2-1, with a possible D match to TRBD2 (6 bases). The CDR3 runs to 16 residues. Germline values: CDR1 SEHNR, CDR2 FQNEAQ (reference sequence). V dropped 3 bases and J dropped 13 bases, with 25 bases sitting between them. The CDR3 region is CASSFAGSPDTQYQFF. CDR3 coding DNA: TGTGCCAGCAGCTTTGCGGGAAGCCCCGATACGCAGTATCAGTTCTTC.

This chain joins TRBV7-3 and TRBJ2-3, with unresolved D. The closer fit of TRBJ1-5 to the DNA end suggests the J call may be wrong. This CDR3 comprises 11 residues. Germline V gene lookup returns CDR1 SGHTA and CDR2 FQGTGA. The CDR3 is CASSSEKTQHF. CDR3 nucleotides: TGTGCCAGCAGCTCGGAGAAGACGCAGCATTTT.

In regard to this clonotype: The conserved phenylalanine or tryptophan normally closing the CDR3 is absent here, so this likely arose from a read error. Because the CDR3's place on the DNA is in doubt, the DNA is left out and the CDR3 is given as listed by TCRdb. The chain employs TRBV7-9 and TRBJ2-3; the D call in the table, TRBD2, was not verified against the DNA. The length of the CDR3 is 13 amino acids, counting both ends. Germline V gives CDR1 SEHNR, CDR2 FQNEAQ (reference sequence). The CDR3 loop is CASSLAGSYGPYV.

The chain couples TRBV7-8 to TRBJ1-1; D ambiguous. The CDR3 is 15 amino acids. The germline gives CDR1 SGHVS, CDR2 FQNEAQ. V dropped 0 bases and J dropped 11 bases, with 19 bases sitting between them. For the CDR3, the DNA is TGTGCCAGCAGCTTAGCGGGCGGACGCGATAATGAGGCTTTCTTT. Translating it yields CASSLAGGRDNEAFF. Together with reference TRBV7-8 and TRBJ1-1, the CDR3 gives the full variable domain: GAGVSQSPRYKVAKRGQDVALRCDPISGHVSLFWYQQALGQGPEFLTYFQNEAQLDKSGLPSDRFFAERPEGSVSTLKIQRTQQEDSAVYLCASSLAGGRDNEAFFGQGTRLTVV.

This clonotype was recorded a few times. V is TRBV7-2 and J is TRBJ1-4, with D possibly matching TRBD1 (6 bases). The CDR3 covers 15 residues. The germline V gene has CDR1 SGHTA and CDR2 FQGNSA. Between the trimmed V and J ends, which lost 5 bases and 6 bases, there was a span of 16 bases. In DNA form, the CDR3 reads TGTGCCAGCAGCCCGGTGGGGGGGCGGGATGAAAAACTGTTTTTT. This encodes CASSPVGGRDEKLFF.

A single count supports this clonotype. The chain joins TRBV7-9 to TRBJ2-1; D perhaps matches TRBD2 (5 bases). CDR3 length: 16 residues. The V and J ends lost 0 bases and 13 bases respectively, with 22 bases between them. The V gene's germline CDR1 is SEHNR and CDR2 FQNEAQ (reference sequence). The CDR3 DNA sequence: TGTGCCAGCAGCTTAGCGGGAAGCGGCGAGACCGAGGATCAGTTCTTC. Residues: CASSLAGSGETEDQFF.

J is TRBJ1-1 and V is TRBV13; D uncertain. V shed 2 bases and J shed 0 bases, with 10 bases lying between them. Germline V gives CDR1 PRHDT, CDR2 FYEKMQ (reference sequence). CDR3 length: 15 residues. The CDR3 here is CASSLPSTVNTEAFF. DNA for the CDR3: TGTGCCAGCAGCTTACCGTCAACAGTGAACACTGAAGCTTTCTTT.